This TCR beta chain emerged from a study of CD8+ T cells in alopecia areata. In the study overall: Tofacitinib was taken orally by treated patients, and the dose was 5 to 10 mg twice daily. Study-level findings and limits: In patients, TCRs were shared less clearly than in mice, and HLA may possibly be involved. It was lesional scalp, especially alopecia totalis/universalis, that showed higher clonality than normal scalp.

The table lists this clone with a count of one. Antigen: not known. cDNA prepared by RNA extraction and subsequent reverse transcription served as the template for sequencing. Produced via immunoSEQ multiplex PCR; TCRdb's table is partial and in-frame only. The sample yields some 170,000 clones, about 67% seen once. There are 12 residues in the CDR3. CDR1 and CDR2 (germline): SEHNR, FQNEAQ (reference sequence). Trimming stripped 5 bases from V and 8 bases from J, with 9 bases between. Peripheral blood and lesional scalp punch biopsies came from alopecia areata patients. The source material was CD8+ T cells sorted from blood, sampled at week 0. J is TRBJ1-4 and V is TRBV7-9; no definite D call. This receptor was identified in a human donor with alopecia areata. For the CDR3, the DNA is TGTGCCAGCAGCCCCGATGGGGAAAAACTGTTTTTT. Protein sequence: CASSPDGEKLFF.